A single sample gave rise to the 32 T cell receptor beta chains below, sequenced in a study of graft-versus-host responses after intestinal transplantation. The table came from immunoSEQ multiplex PCR; TCRdb's copy has only in-frame clones and leaves some out. This table holds tens of thousands of clones, approximately 94% found once. These receptors' antigens are unknown. The material sequenced was unstimulated CD4+ T cells sorted from spleen or lymph node cells, taken before transplant. These receptors all stem from a human donor who was the organ donor for an intestinal transplant.

This clone has just one count. The V gene is TRBV2, the J gene TRBJ2-1; TRBD2 matches 10 bases. This CDR3 contains 15 residues. Trimming cost V 6 bases and J 6 bases; bases outside gene matches: 8. Germline CDR1 is SNHLY and CDR2 is FYNNEI. Here the CDR3 DNA reads TGTGCCAGCAGCCGAAGCGGGGGGGCGTTCAATGAGCAGTTCTTC. This gives the protein CASSRSGGAFNEQFF.

CDR3 amino acids: CATGDRANTEAFF. In DNA form, the CDR3 reads TGTGCCACGGGGGACAGGGCGAACACTGAAGCTTTCTTT. The chain couples TRBV6-5 to TRBJ1-1, with 9 nucleotides matching TRBD1. The CDR3 loop spans 13 amino acids. Germline V gives CDR1 MNHEY, CDR2 SVGAGI. V dropped 10 bases and J dropped 1; count of bases not matched to a gene: 4.

This sequence joins TRBV19 and TRBJ2-5; 7 positions agree with TRBD2. The tail of the sequence fits TRBJ2-7 better, so the J call may be wrong. This CDR3 contains 13 residues. CDR1 and CDR2 from the germline V gene are LNHDA and SQIVND (reference sequence). CDR3 sequence (DNA): TGTGCCAGTAGCGGGACTATCCTCTACGAGCAGTACTTC. Amino acids: CASSGTILYEQYF.

A single count supports this clone. This sequence joins TRBV2 and TRBJ2-2; tentative D call: TRBD2 (5 bases). With 8 bases removed from V and 5 bases from J, the gap between germline ends came to 15 bases. Germline CDR1 SNHLY, CDR2 FYNNEI. This CDR3 region has 14 residues. The CDR3 DNA follows: TGTGCCAGCCGGGGAGACTACAAAACCGGGGAGCTGTTTTTT. Translated, it gives CASRGDYKTGELFF.

This clone was seen a single time. This sequence joins TRBV18 and TRBJ2-7; 7 nucleotides line up with TRBD2. The V segment lost 1 base and the J segment 3 bases; nucleotides outside the gene matches: 3. The V gene's germline CDR1 is KGHSH and CDR2 LQKENI. The CDR3 length is 14 residues. In DNA form, the CDR3 reads TGTGCCAGCTCACCACTGGGGGGGGACTACGAGCAGTACTTC. This sequence encodes CASSPLGGDYEQYF.

The chain combines TRBV4-1 with TRBJ1-1; no definite D call. Germline V CDR1 and CDR2: MGHRA, YSYEKL. The CDR3 spans 17 residues. With 2 bases removed from V and 4 bases from J, the gap between germline ends came to 20 bases. CDR3 in amino acids: CASSQSSGSTRITEAFF. In DNA form, the CDR3 reads TGCGCCAGCAGCCAATCCTCCGGGTCAACAAGGATCACTGAAGCTTTCTTT.

The chain uses TRBV19 and TRBJ1-5, with no clear D. The germline V gene encodes CDR1 LNHDA and CDR2 SQIVND (reference sequence). With 1 base removed from V and 1 base from J, the gap between germline ends came to 11 bases. CDR3 length: 16 amino acids. The CDR3 sequence: CASSIAAGLSNQPQHF. The CDR3, as DNA: TGTGCCAGTAGTATAGCGGCGGGCCTCAGCAATCAGCCCCAGCATTTT.

The CDR3 loop reads CASRRQGLYEQYF. As DNA, the CDR3 is TGTGCCAGCAGACGACAGGGGCTCTACGAGCAGTACTTC. V usage is TRBV6-1 and J usage is TRBJ2-7, with 8 bases fitting TRBD1. Germline lookup yields CDR1 MNHNS and CDR2 SASEGT. V dropped 6 bases and J dropped 3; count of bases not matched to a gene: 4. CDR3 length: 13 amino acids.

This clone was seen only once. The J gene is TRBJ1-1, the V gene TRBV18, with 7 bases identical to TRBD1. Germline values: CDR1 KGHSH, CDR2 LQKENI. This CDR3 has 14 amino acids. The V gene end was trimmed by 1 base and the J gene end by 2 bases; junction bases not matched to a gene: 1. As DNA, the CDR3 is TGTGCCAGCTCACCACGACAGGGTAACACTGAAGCTTTCTTT. This translates into CASSPRQGNTEAFF.

The genes are TRBV7-6 and TRBJ1-1; 10 bases are shared with TRBD1. The germline V gene has CDR1 SGHVS and CDR2 FNYEAQ. The V gene end was trimmed by 1 base and the J gene end by 4 bases; junction bases not matched to a gene: 3. CDR3 length equals 15 residues. This CDR3 reads CASSLGTGGTTEAFF. CDR3 nucleotides: TGTGCCAGCAGCTTAGGGACAGGGGGTACCACTGAAGCTTTCTTT. The full variable domain, rest sourced from reference TRBV7-6 and TRBJ1-1, is GAGVSQSPRYKVTKRGQDVALRCDPISGHVSLYWYRQALGQGPEFLTYFNYEAQQDKSGLPNDRFSAERPEGSISTLTIQRTEQRDSAMYRCASSLGTGGTTEAFFGQGTRLTVV.

The chain carries TRBV7-9 and TRBJ2-1; D unresolved. Germline V gene lookup returns CDR1 SEHNR and CDR2 FQNEAQ (reference sequence). The CDR3 runs 9 residues. The V and J ends lost 8 bases and 8 bases respectively, with 4 bases between them. The CDR3 coding sequence is TGTGCCAGCGGAGATGAGCAGTTCTTC. This gives the protein CASGDEQFF.

CDR3 sequence reads: CASSSGLGVTQYF. Written as DNA, the CDR3 is TGTGCCAGCAGCTCCGGTTTAGGGGTTACGCAGTATTTT. This chain connects TRBV11-2 to TRBJ2-3, with a possible D match to TRBD1 (5 bases). V was trimmed by 4 bases and J by 8 bases, leaving 13 bases between them. The CDR3 contains 13 residues. Germline loops: CDR1 SGHAT, CDR2 FQNNGV. Drawing the rest from reference TRBV11-2 and TRBJ2-3, the complete variable domain is EAGVAQSPRYKIIEKRQSVAFWCNPISGHATLYWYQQILGQGPKLLIQFQNNGVVDDSQLPKDRFSAERLKGVDSTLKIQPAKLEDSAVYLCASSSGLGVTQYFGPGTRLTVL.

The V gene is TRBV7-8, the J gene TRBJ1-2; D ambiguous. Trimming removed 1 base from V and 0 bases from J, with 9 bases in between. The germline V gene encodes CDR1 SGHVS and CDR2 FQNEAQ. The CDR3 loop spans 15 amino acids. CDR3 DNA sequence: TGTGCCAGCAGCTTAGATGGGAATGCTAACTATGGCTACACCTTC. Protein product: CASSLDGNANYGYTF.

This chain links TRBV30 with TRBJ2-2; 9 nucleotides agree with TRBD2. The V gene end was trimmed by 3 bases and the J gene end by 5 bases; junction bases not matched to a gene: 7. The CDR3 spans 15 residues. CDR1 GTSNPN and CDR2 SVGIG come from the germline V gene (reference sequence). CDR3 amino acids: CAWSRASGATGELFF. DNA of the CDR3: TGTGCCTGGAGCAGGGCTAGCGGGGCAACCGGGGAGCTGTTTTTT.

This clone was seen only once. The rearrangement joins TRBV6-1 to TRBJ2-7, with no clear D. This CDR3 contains 16 residues. Deletions cut 1 base from V and 2 bases from J, with 15 bases between. Germline V gene sequence: CDR1 MNHNS, CDR2 SASEGT. CDR3 region: CASSEGLIGRTYEQYF. CDR3 DNA sequence: TGTGCCAGCAGTGAAGGTCTGATCGGGCGAACCTACGAGCAGTACTTC.

In its sample, this clone was seen once. The gene calls are TRBV5-6 and TRBJ2-7, with a tentative D call TRBD2 (6 bases). Germline V gene lookup returns CDR1 SGHDT and CDR2 YYEEEE. V lost 4 bases to trimming and J lost 2 bases, with 13 bases between them. The CDR3 is made up of 14 amino acids. CDR3 in DNA: TGTGCCAGCAGCCTCATCAGCGGGCCCTACGAGCAGTACTTC. Protein product: CASSLISGPYEQYF.

The rearrangement joins TRBV11-1 to TRBJ1-1; TRBD1 matches 8 bases. Germline V gene data show CDR1 as SGHAT and CDR2 as FQDESV (reference sequence). Losses at the gene ends were 5 bases for V and 0 bases for J; bases not matched to a gene: 8. This CDR3 has 16 residues. The CDR3 sequence is CASSRTGQAVNTEAFF. The CDR3 bases are TGTGCCAGCAGCCGGACGGGACAGGCCGTGAACACTGAAGCTTTCTTT.

The rearrangement uses TRBV7-9 and TRBJ1-1; D perhaps matches TRBD1 (6 bases). Trimming removed 1 base at V and 5 bases at J, with 8 bases between. The CDR3 is made up of 13 amino acids. The germline V gene encodes CDR1 SEHNR and CDR2 FQNEAQ (reference sequence). This CDR3 is CASSLEQGTEAFF. The CDR3 coding sequence is TGTGCCAGCAGCTTAGAACAGGGTACTGAAGCTTTCTTT.

V and J are TRBV29-1 and TRBJ1-1, with 7 bases aligning to TRBD1. J was trimmed by 6 bases and V by 7 bases; bases with no gene match: 5. Germline V gene lookup returns CDR1 SQVTM and CDR2 ANQGSEA. The CDR3 length is 11 residues. DNA for the CDR3: TGCAGCGGGACGACAGGGCCTGAAGCTTTCTTT. Encoded protein: CSGTTGPEAFF.

CDR3: CASSYLTNTEAFF. The DNA of the CDR3 is TGTGCCAGCAGTTACTTAACGAACACTGAAGCTTTCTTT. The chain joins TRBV6-5 to TRBJ1-1; D remains unclear. Germline CDR1 MNHEY, CDR2 SVGAGI. This CDR3 is 13 amino acids long. The V end was cut by 1 base, the J end by 1 base, with 4 bases between.

This chain uses TRBV6-5 with TRBJ1-2, with no clear D. Per the germline V gene, CDR1 is MNHEY and CDR2 is SVGAGI. Trimming cost V 11 bases and J 3 bases, with 10 bases left between them. The CDR3 spans 11 residues. The CDR3 protein is CAPTYYYGYTF. The CDR3 nucleotides read TGTGCCCCAACCTACTACTATGGCTACACCTTC.

The rearrangement joins TRBV7-9 to TRBJ1-1; 9 bases align to TRBD1. The J segment lost 4 bases and the V segment lost 6 bases, leaving 9 bases of the junction unmatched. CDR1 SEHNR and CDR2 FQNEAQ come from the germline V gene (reference sequence). The CDR3 covers 15 residues. The CDR3 loop reads CASRPETGGRTEAFF. For the CDR3, the DNA is TGTGCCAGCAGACCGGAGACAGGGGGGCGCACTGAAGCTTTCTTT.

The chain couples TRBV2 to TRBJ2-1; D call uncertain. Trimming removed 7 bases from V and 8 bases from J, with 18 bases in between. The CDR3 sequence is 14 residues long. Per the germline V gene, CDR1 is SNHLY and CDR2 is FYNNEI. The CDR3 spells CASIGLVAADEQFF. The CDR3 DNA follows: TGTGCCAGCATAGGTCTAGTGGCTGCCGATGAGCAGTTCTTC.

The chain carries TRBV6-5 and TRBJ1-1; no clear D gene. The CDR3 extends over 15 amino acids. The V end was cut by 6 bases, the J end by 6 bases, with 20 bases between. The germline CDR1 and CDR2 sequences are MNHEY and SVGAGI. CDR3 coding DNA: TGTGCCAGCAGCACTTTTGTAGGACGGGCCCCTGAAGCTTTCTTT. It specifies CASSTFVGRAPEAFF.

In nucleotides, the CDR3 is TGTGCCAGCAGCTTGGAGGGGACGGTCTCCTACGAGCAGTACTTC. Translating gives CASSLEGTVSYEQYF. The chain carries TRBV5-5 and TRBJ2-7, with D perhaps matching TRBD1 or TRBD2 (5 bases each). Germline V gene lookup returns CDR1 SGHKS and CDR2 YYEKEE (reference sequence). This CDR3 is built from 15 residues. The V gene lost 0 bases and the J gene lost 0 bases, with 10 bases spanning the gap.

This chain links TRBV2 with TRBJ2-2, with 7 positions matching TRBD1. Per the germline V gene, CDR1 is SNHLY and CDR2 is FYNNEI. V lost 6 bases, J lost 6 bases, and 7 bases stayed unmatched. The CDR3 sequence is 14 residues long. This chain's CDR3 is CASSADRAPGELFF. In nucleotides, the CDR3 is TGTGCCAGCAGCGCCGACAGGGCCCCCGGGGAGCTGTTTTTT.

The V call is TRBV5-5, the J call TRBJ2-5, with D possibly TRBD1 on 6 matching bases. The DNA end favors TRBJ2-7, so the J call may be wrong. Per the germline V gene, CDR1 is SGHKS and CDR2 is YYEKEE (reference sequence). The CDR3 sequence is 18 residues long. The CDR3 DNA sequence: TGTGCCAGCAGCTTGTCCCGCCTTACAGGGATCAACTCCTACGAGCAGTACTTC. Translated: CASSLSRLTGINSYEQYF.

As regards this clone: At the DNA level, this CDR3 is encoded by other sequences in the same sample as well. This chain joins TRBV10-3 and TRBJ2-7; D perhaps matches TRBD1 (6 bases). Looked up from germline, CDR1 is ENHRY and CDR2 is SYGVKD. The CDR3 length is 14 residues. V gave up 6 bases and J gave up 4 bases, with 16 bases separating them. CDR3 protein: CAIREQRGWYEQYF. The CDR3 DNA reads as TGTGCCATCAGGGAACAGAGGGGGTGGTACGAGCAGTACTTC.

A single count supports this clone. The genes are TRBV6-8 and TRBJ2-5; D call uncertain. The germline V gene has CDR1 MNHGY and CDR2 SAAAGT. V was trimmed by 6 bases and J by 0 bases, leaving 8 bases between them. The CDR3 totals 13 residues. The CDR3 nucleotides are TGTGCCAGCAGGGAGCAGTACCAAGAGACCCAGTACTTC. Translating it yields CASREQYQETQYF.

Only one count was recorded for this clone. V and J are TRBV10-1 and TRBJ1-1; D perhaps matches TRBD1 (5 bases). Trimming took off 4 bases at V and 10 bases at J, with 10 bases between the two ends. The CDR3 is 11 residues long. Germline CDR1 is WNHNN and CDR2 is SYGVQD (reference sequence). CDR3 amino acids: CASSAGRRAFF. DNA for the CDR3: TGCGCCAGCAGTGCAGGGAGGAGAGCTTTCTTT.

This clone was seen only once. This rearrangement joins TRBV18 to TRBJ1-2; no clear D gene. Germline CDR1 is KGHSH and CDR2 is LQKENI. The V and J ends lost 3 bases and 0 bases respectively, with 8 bases between them. CDR3 length: 14 residues. CDR3 in DNA: TGTGCCAGCTCACCCGAGACCTCTAACTATGGCTACACCTTC. Translating gives CASSPETSNYGYTF.

The chain uses TRBV6-4 and TRBJ2-7; D uncertain. V lost 3 bases, J lost 4 bases, and 13 bases lay in between. Germline CDR1 and CDR2: MRHNA and SNTAGT. This CDR3 has 14 residues. CDR3 loop: CASSEPPTQYEQYF. The CDR3 coding sequence is TGTGCCAGCAGTGAACCCCCGACCCAATACGAGCAGTACTTC.